This entry lists 5 T cell receptor beta chains sequenced from one sample in a study of spatial heterogeneity in lung cancer. The time point: sample taken at primary tumor resection. Frozen PBMC, nontumor lung or tumor provided whole RNA, which was sequenced unsorted. From the 5' RACE reads, TCRdb called clonotypes with MiXCR, one entry per CDR3 protein. The top ten clones hold around 34% of a sample with some 15,000 distinct CDR3 sequences, approximately 10% of them seen once. The sequenced sample was PBMCs, obtained at surgery. The receptors stem from a female donor with early-stage non-small cell lung cancer.

This clonotype came up many times. CDR3 DNA: TGTGCCAGTAGAGATAGCAATCAGCCCCAGCATTTT. It yields the protein CASRDSNQPQHF. This chain links TRBV19 with TRBJ1-5; no clear D gene. Germline CDR1 reads LNHDA; CDR2 reads SQIVND (reference sequence). The length of the CDR3 is 12 residues. Trimming stripped 6 bases from V and 0 bases from J, with 3 bases between.

The gene calls are TRBV28 and TRBJ1-5; D not certain. The V and J ends lost 2 bases and 6 bases respectively, with 5 bases between them. This CDR3 is built from 12 residues. The germline V gene encodes CDR1 MDHEN and CDR2 SYDVKM. The CDR3 DNA reads TGTGCCAGCAGTTTACGGATTCAGCCCCAGCATTTT. Protein: CASSLRIQPQHF.

The table lists this clonotype with many counts. V usage is TRBV7-9 and J usage is TRBJ1-2; no clear D gene. V lost 2 bases and J lost 8, with 18 bases in between. The CDR3 contains 15 residues. Germline V gene lookup returns CDR1 SEHNR and CDR2 FQNEAQ (reference sequence). The CDR3 nucleotides read TGTGCCAGCAGCTTAACCGCCACCGACGTATTGGGCTACACCTTC. Amino acid sequence: CASSLTATDVLGYTF. Full variable domain (rest looked up from reference TRBV7-9 and TRBJ1-2): DTGVSQNPRHKITKRGQNVTFRCDPISEHNRLYWYRQTLGQGPEFLTYFQNEAQLEKSRLLSDRFSAERPKGSFSTLEIQRTEQGDSAMYLCASSLTATDVLGYTFGSGTRLTVV.

This chain connects TRBV15 to TRBJ1-1, with a possible D match to TRBD1 (5 bases). Trimming stripped 5 bases from V and 6 bases from J, with 10 bases between. The CDR3 is made up of 12 amino acids. Looked up from germline, CDR1 is LNHNV and CDR2 is YYDKDF (reference sequence). The CDR3: CATSVWGAEAFF. The CDR3 coding sequence is TGTGCCACCAGCGTATGGGGGGCTGAAGCTTTCTTT.

This clonotype was counted many times. The chain employs TRBV29-1 and TRBJ2-5; D remains ambiguous. Germline V gives CDR1 SQVTM, CDR2 ANQGSEA. The CDR3 is made up of 13 amino acids. The V end lost 6 bases, the J end lost 2 bases, and 13 bases lay between the germline ends. CDR3 sequence reads: CSVSVRAQETQYF. For the CDR3, the DNA is TGCAGCGTCTCTGTAAGGGCTCAAGAGACCCAGTACTTC.